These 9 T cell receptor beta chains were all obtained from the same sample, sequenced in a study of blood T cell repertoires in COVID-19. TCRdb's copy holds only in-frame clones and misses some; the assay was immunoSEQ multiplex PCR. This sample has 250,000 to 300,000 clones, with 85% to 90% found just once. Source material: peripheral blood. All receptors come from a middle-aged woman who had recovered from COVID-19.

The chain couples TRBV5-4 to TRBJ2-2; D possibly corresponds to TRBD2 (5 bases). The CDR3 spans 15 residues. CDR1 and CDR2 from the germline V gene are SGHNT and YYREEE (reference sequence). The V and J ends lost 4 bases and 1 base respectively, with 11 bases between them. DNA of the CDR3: TGTGCCAGCAGCCAAGATGGGAGGAACACCGGGGAGCTGTTTTTT. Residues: CASSQDGRNTGELFF. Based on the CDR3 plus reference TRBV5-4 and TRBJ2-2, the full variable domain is ETGVTQSPTHLIKTRGQQVTLRCSSQSGHNTVSWYQQALGQGPQFIFQYYREEENGRGNFPPRFSGLQFPNYSSELNVNALELDDSALYLCASSQDGRNTGELFFGEGSRLTVL.

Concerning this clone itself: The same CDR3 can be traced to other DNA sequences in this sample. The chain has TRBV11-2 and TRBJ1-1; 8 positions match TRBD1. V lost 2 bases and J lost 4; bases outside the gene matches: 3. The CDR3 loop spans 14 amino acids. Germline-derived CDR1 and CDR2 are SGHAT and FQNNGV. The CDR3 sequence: CASSLQGAGTEAFF. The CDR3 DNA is TGTGCCAGCAGCTTACAGGGGGCTGGCACTGAAGCTTTCTTT.

CDR3 in DNA: TGTGCCAGCAGCCCCGTGGGGGGCACTGAAGCTTTCTTT. This translates into CASSPVGGTEAFF. This sequence joins TRBV12-3 or TRBV12-4 and TRBJ1-1, with D maybe TRBD1 (5 bases). V dropped 6 bases and J dropped 4 bases, with 12 bases sitting between them. The CDR3 runs 13 residues.

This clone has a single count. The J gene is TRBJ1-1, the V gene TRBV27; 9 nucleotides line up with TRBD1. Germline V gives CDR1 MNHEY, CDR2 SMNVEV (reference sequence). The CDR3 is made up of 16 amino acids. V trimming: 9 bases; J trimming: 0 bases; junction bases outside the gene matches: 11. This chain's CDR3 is CASTNPGTGLNTEAFF. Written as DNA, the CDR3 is TGTGCCAGTACGAACCCAGGGACAGGGCTGAACACTGAAGCTTTCTTT.

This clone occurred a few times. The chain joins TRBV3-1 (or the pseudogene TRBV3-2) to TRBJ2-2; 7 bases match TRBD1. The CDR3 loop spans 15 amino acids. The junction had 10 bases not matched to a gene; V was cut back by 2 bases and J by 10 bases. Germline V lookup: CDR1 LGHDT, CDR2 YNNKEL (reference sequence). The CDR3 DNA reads TGTGCCAGCAGCCAATGGCCCACAGGGGCCGAGGAGCTGTTTTTT. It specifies CASSQWPTGAEELFF.

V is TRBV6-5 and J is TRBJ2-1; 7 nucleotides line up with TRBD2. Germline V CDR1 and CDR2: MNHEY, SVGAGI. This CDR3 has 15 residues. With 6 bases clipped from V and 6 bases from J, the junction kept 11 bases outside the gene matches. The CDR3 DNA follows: TGTGCCAGCAGACCCTTAGCGGGTTCGGGCAATGAGCAGTTCTTC. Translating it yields CASRPLAGSGNEQFF.

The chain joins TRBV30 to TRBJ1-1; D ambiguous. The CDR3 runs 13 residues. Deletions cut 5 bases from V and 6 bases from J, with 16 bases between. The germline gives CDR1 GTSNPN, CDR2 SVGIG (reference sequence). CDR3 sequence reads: CAWSPKFPPEAFF. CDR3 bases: TGTGCCTGGTCCCCAAAATTCCCCCCTGAAGCTTTCTTT.

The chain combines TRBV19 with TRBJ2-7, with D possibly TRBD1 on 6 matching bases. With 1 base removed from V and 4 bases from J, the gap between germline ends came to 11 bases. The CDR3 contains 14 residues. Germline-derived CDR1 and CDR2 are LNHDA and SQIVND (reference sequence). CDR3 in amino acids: CASSIAPGTYEQYF. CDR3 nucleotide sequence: TGTGCCAGTAGTATAGCCCCCGGGACATACGAGCAGTACTTC.

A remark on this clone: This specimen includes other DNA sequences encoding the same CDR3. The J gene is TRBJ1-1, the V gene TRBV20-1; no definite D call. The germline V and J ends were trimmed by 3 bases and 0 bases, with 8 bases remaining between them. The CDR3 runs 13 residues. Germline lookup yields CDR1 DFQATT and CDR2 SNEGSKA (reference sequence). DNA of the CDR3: TGCAGTGCTAGTAGCCCGATGAACACTGAAGCTTTCTTT. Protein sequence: CSASSPMNTEAFF.